This TCR beta chain was identified in a study of control samples from healthy donors and cancer patients. Clones were read by immunoSEQ multiplex PCR, and TCRdb kept only the in-frame ones, dropping some. The sample consists of 150,000 to 200,000 clones, just over 90% of them appearing once. The source of this sequence is an older woman in good health. Sequencing was done on a sample of blood.

CDR3 in DNA: TGTGCCAGCAGCCGCGGACAGTCTAACTATGGCTACACCTTC. It translates to CASSRGQSNYGYTF. V and J are TRBV7-2 and TRBJ1-2; D possibly corresponds to TRBD1 (6 bases). The germline gives CDR1 SGHTA, CDR2 FQGNSA. V was pared by 5 bases and J by 0 bases, with 10 bases between. This CDR3 has 14 residues.